This note documents a single T cell receptor (beta chain) sequence. This record belongs to a study of shared clonotypes between healthy human individuals. Data came from immunoSEQ multiplex PCR; TCRdb stores just in-frame clones and leaves some out. The sample has about 2,500,000 clones; roughly nine tenths are singletons. Adults of Caucasian background living in Nashville, Tennessee made up all donors. CDR3 length equals 13 residues. Germline values: CDR1 SGDLS, CDR2 YYNGEE. The J segment lost 4 bases and the V segment lost 7 bases, leaving 4 bases of the junction unmatched. The receptor comes from a man between 18 and 35 years old in good health. V usage is TRBV9 and J usage is TRBJ1-4; 7 nucleotides match TRBD1. The sequencing input was naive CD4+ T cells sorted from blood. This sample's subset: CD45RA+ positively selected. CDR3 residues: CASRRDSNEKLFF. The CDR3 nucleotides are TGTGCCAGCCGCCGGGACAGTAATGAAAAACTGTTTTTT.